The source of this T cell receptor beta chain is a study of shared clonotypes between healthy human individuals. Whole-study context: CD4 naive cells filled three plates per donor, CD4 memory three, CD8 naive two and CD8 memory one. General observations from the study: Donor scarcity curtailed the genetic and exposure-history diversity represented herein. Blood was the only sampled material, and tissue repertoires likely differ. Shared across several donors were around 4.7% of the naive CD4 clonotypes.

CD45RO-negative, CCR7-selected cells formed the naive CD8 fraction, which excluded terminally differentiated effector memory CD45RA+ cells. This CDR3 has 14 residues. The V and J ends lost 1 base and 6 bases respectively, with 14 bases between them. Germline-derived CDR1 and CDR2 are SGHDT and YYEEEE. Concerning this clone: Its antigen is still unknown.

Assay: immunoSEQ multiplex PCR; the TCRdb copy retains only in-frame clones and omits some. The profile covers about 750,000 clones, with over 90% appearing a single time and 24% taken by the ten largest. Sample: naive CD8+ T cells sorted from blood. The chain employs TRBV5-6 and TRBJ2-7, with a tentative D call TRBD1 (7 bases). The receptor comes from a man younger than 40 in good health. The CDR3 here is CASSLSLQGGEQYF. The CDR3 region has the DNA TGTGCCAGCAGCTTGTCCTTGCAGGGGGGCGAGCAGTACTTC.